The sequence of this T cell receptor beta chain was determined in a study of cytomegalovirus exposure and HLA in healthy donors. About the study: Clustering assigned 81% of the approximately 400 genotyped donors to the Caucasian-associated ancestry cluster. General study points: Upon later analysis, TCR association rates were observed to vary by HLA locus, being highest for DRB1 and lowest for HLA-C. Most likely, a cluster of highly shared sequence variants arose as a sequencing artifact.

This CDR3 is built from 14 residues. The V end lost 3 bases, the J end lost 6 bases, and 12 bases lay between the germline ends. Germline CDR1 reads SNHLY; CDR2 reads FYNNEI. The PCR was carried out with 60 Vbeta primers and 13 Jbeta primers. This table comes from immunoSEQ multiplex PCR, and its TCRdb copy is limited to in-frame clones, with some not included. The sample totals about 35,000 clones. Of note for this clone: Its matching antigen is unknown.

Nominal health characterized the donors when sampled, though unrecorded immune exposures were likely. The sequence was obtained from a man aged 35 to 55 in good health and CMV-seronegative. Sample: PBMCs. The V call is TRBV2, the J call TRBJ2-1, with D perhaps matching TRBD2 (5 bases). The CDR3 coding sequence is TGTGCCAGCAGTGAGAGTCTAGCTGTCAATGAGCAGTTCTTC. It encodes CASSESLAVNEQFF.